These 8 T cell receptor beta chains were sequenced from one sample in a study of OX40 agonist ivuxolimab in advanced cancers. Repertoires were generated with immunoSEQ multiplex PCR, while TCRdb's copy carries only in-frame clones and drops some. The repertoire holds about 24,000 clones, with roughly 75% as singletons. The material sequenced was CD4+ or CD8+ T cells sorted from blood, taken in a trial of the OX40 agonist ivuxolimab. The receptors shown here come from an adult with an advanced solid tumor such as melanoma, head and neck, liver or kidney cancer.

The gene calls are TRBV5-1 and TRBJ2-1; 7 bases are shared with TRBD2. The CDR3 has 15 residues. V shed 4 bases, J shed 3 bases, and the junction held 7 bases outside the gene matches. Germline V gene lookup returns CDR1 SGHRS and CDR2 YFSETQ. The CDR3 bases are TGCGCCAGCAGCCTCTCAGCGGGGTACTACAATGAGCAGTTCTTC. Its translation: CASSLSAGYYNEQFF.

The V gene is TRBV29-1, the J gene TRBJ2-3; D may be TRBD2 (6 bases). From germline, CDR1 is SQVTM and CDR2 ANQGSEA. The germline V and J ends were trimmed by 7 bases and 1 base, with 15 bases remaining between them. The CDR3 covers 14 residues. The DNA for the CDR3 is TGCAGCGGGGGACTGGTCCCCGGCACAGATACGCAGTATTTT. Protein sequence: CSGGLVPGTDTQYF.

V and J are TRBV28 and TRBJ2-7; 9 nucleotides agree with TRBD2. V gave up 5 bases and J gave up 1 base; unmatched junction bases: 6. Per the germline V gene, CDR1 is MDHEN and CDR2 is SYDVKM. The CDR3 has 15 residues. The CDR3 DNA reads as TGTGCCAGCAGTCTAGCGGGATTAATATCCTACGAGCAGTACTTC. This encodes CASSLAGLISYEQYF.

This clone was detected once. This chain links TRBV28 with TRBJ1-1, with 11 bases fitting TRBD1. The CDR3 is 22 residues long. The V and J ends lost 0 bases and 4 bases, in that order; junction bases with no gene match: 22. Germline lookup yields CDR1 MDHEN and CDR2 SYDVKM. The chain's CDR3 is CASSLWMNPPGQGVIVGTEAFF. CDR3 DNA: TGTGCCAGCAGTTTATGGATGAATCCCCCGGGACAGGGGGTTATCGTTGGCACTGAAGCTTTCTTT.

The chain carries TRBV30 and TRBJ2-7; maybe TRBD1 (6 bases). The V end lost 4 bases, the J end lost 0 bases, and 13 bases lay between the germline ends. Germline V lookup: CDR1 GTSNPN, CDR2 SVGIG (reference sequence). The CDR3 covers 14 residues. The CDR3 spells CAWTIDRNSYEQYF. The DNA for the CDR3 is TGTGCCTGGACCATCGACAGGAACTCCTACGAGCAGTACTTC.

This sequence joins TRBV5-1 and TRBJ2-1; 9 bases map to TRBD1. J gave up 5 bases and V 4 bases, and 7 bases lay outside the gene matches. Germline V gives CDR1 SGHRS, CDR2 YFSETQ. This CDR3 contains 15 residues. CDR3 bases: TGCGCCAGCAGCCTTCCCGGGACAGGGAACAATGAGCAGTTCTTC. It yields the protein CASSLPGTGNNEQFF.

This chain connects TRBV7-8 to TRBJ1-1, with TRBD1 as a possible D gene (5 bases). The CDR3 sequence is 12 residues long. CDR1 and CDR2 (germline): SGHVS, FQNEAQ. With 3 bases removed from V and 5 bases from J, the gap between germline ends came to 7 bases. CDR3 nucleotides: TGTGCCAGCAGCTTGGGGGAGACTGAAGCTTTCTTT. Its protein is CASSLGETEAFF.

J is TRBJ2-2 and V is TRBV5-4; D is perhaps TRBD2 (6 bases). The germline V gene encodes CDR1 SGHNT and CDR2 YYREEE (reference sequence). V was clipped by 3 bases and J by 7 bases, with 10 bases between them. The CDR3 is made up of 13 amino acids. The DNA for the CDR3 is TGTGCCAGCAGCTGGGGGGATGACGGGGAGCTGTTTTTT. As protein: CASSWGDDGELFF.